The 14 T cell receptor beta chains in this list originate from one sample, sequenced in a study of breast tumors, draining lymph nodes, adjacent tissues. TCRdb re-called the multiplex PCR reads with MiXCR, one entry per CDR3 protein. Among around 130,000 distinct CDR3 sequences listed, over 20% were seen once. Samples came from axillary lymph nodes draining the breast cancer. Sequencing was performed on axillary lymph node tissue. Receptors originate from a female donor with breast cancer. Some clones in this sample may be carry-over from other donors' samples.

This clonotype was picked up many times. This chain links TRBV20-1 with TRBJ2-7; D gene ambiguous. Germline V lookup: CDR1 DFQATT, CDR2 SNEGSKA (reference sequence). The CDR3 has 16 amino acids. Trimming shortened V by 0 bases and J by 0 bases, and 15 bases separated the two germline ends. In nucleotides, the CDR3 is TGCAGTGCTAGAGATTTGACAACAAGCAGCTCCTACGAGCAGTACTTC. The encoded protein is CSARDLTTSSSYEQYF.

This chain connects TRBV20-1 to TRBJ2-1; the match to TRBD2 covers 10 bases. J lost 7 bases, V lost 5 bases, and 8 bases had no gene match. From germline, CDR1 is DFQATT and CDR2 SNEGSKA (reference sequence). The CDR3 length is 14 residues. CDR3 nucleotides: TGCAGTGCTGCTCCGGGACTAGCGACTAATGAGCAGTTCTTC. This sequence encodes CSAAPGLATNEQFF.

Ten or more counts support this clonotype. This CDR3 is CSARTGGSVGETQYF. Here the CDR3 DNA reads TGCAGTGCTAGGACTGGCGGGAGTGTGGGAGAGACCCAGTACTTC. The genes are TRBV20-1 and TRBJ2-5; 7 nucleotides line up with TRBD2. V dropped 3 bases and J dropped 4; count of bases not matched to a gene: 11. The CDR3 contains 15 residues. Germline CDR1 and CDR2: DFQATT and SNEGSKA (reference sequence).

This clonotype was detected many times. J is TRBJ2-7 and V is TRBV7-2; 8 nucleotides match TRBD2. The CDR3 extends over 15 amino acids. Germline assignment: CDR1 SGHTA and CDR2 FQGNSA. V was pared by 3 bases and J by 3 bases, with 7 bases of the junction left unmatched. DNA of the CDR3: TGTGCCAGCAGCTTCGGGATAGCGGGATTCTACGAGCAGTACTTC. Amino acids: CASSFGIAGFYEQYF.

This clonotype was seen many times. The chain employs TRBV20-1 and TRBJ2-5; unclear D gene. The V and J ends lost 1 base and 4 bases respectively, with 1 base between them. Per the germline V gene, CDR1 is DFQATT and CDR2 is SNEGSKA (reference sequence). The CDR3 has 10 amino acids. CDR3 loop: CSARGETQYF. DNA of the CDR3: TGCAGTGCTAGAGGAGAGACCCAGTACTTC.

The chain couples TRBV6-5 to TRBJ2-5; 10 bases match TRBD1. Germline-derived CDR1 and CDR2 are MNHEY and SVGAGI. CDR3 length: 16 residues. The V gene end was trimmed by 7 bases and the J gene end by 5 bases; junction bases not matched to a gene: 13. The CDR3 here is CASNQMPGQGMETQYF. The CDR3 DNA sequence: TGTGCCAGCAACCAAATGCCGGGACAGGGGATGGAGACCCAGTACTTC.

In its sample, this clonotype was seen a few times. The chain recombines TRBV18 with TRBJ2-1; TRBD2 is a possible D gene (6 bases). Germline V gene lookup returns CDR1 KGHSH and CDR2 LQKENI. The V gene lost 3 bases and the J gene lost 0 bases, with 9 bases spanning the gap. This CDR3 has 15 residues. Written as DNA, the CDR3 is TGTGCCAGCTCACCCCGGGGGAGCTCCTACAATGAGCAGTTCTTC. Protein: CASSPRGSSYNEQFF.

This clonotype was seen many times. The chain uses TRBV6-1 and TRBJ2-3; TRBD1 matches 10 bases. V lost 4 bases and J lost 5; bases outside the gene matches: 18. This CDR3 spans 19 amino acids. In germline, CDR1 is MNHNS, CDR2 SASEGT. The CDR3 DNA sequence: TGTGCCAGCAGTGCCCCATCCCCGAGACAGGGGGCTCGACGAGATACGCAGTATTTT. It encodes CASSAPSPRQGARRDTQYF.

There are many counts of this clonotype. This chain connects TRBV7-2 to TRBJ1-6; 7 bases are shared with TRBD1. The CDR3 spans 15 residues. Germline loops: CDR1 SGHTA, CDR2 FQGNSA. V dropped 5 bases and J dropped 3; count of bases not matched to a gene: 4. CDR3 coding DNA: TGTGCCAGCAGCGACCGGGACAGCTATAATTCACCCCTCCACTTT. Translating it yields CASSDRDSYNSPLHF.

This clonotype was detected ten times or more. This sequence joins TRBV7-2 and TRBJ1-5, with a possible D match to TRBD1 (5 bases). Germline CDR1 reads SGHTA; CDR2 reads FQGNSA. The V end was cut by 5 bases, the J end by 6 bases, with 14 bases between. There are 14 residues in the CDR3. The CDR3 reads CASSVGVSGQPQHF. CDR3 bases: TGTGCCAGCAGCGTAGGGGTTTCGGGTCAGCCCCAGCATTTT. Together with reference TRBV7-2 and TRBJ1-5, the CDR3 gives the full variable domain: GAGVSQSPSNKVTEKGKDVELRCDPISGHTALYWYRQSLGQGLEFLIYFQGNSAPDKSGLPSDRFSAERTGGSVSTLTIQRTQQEDSAVYLCASSVGVSGQPQHFGDGTRLSIL.

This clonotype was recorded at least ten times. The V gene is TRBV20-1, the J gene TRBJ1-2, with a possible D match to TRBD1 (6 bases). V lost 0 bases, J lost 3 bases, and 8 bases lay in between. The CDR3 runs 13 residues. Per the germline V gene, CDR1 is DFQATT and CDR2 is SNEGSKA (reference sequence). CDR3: CSARDPGDYGYTF. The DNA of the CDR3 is TGCAGTGCTAGAGATCCAGGGGACTATGGCTACACCTTC.

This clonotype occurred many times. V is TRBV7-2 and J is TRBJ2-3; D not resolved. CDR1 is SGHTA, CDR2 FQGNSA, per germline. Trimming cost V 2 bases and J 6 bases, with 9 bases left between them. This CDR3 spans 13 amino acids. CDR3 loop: CASSLRARDTQYF. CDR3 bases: TGTGCCAGCAGCTTAAGGGCTCGGGATACGCAGTATTTT.

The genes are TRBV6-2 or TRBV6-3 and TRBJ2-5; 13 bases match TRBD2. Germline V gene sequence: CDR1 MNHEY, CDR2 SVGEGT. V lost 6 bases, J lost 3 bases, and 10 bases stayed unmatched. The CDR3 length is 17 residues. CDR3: CASSYSTSGRAEETQYF. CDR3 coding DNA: TGTGCCAGCAGCTATTCCACTAGCGGGAGGGCCGAAGAGACCCAGTACTTC.

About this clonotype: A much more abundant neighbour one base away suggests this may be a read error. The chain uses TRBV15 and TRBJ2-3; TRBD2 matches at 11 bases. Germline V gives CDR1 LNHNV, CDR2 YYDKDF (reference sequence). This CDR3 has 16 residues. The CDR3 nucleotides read TGTGCCACCGGCAGAGATGGTCTAGCGGGAGGAGATACGCAGTATTTT. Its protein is CATGRDGLAGGDTQYF.